The 25 T cell receptor beta chains given below trace back to one sample, sequenced in a study of blood T cells in healthy people across ages. A second about 7 to 11 cycle PCR used barcoded and J-beta primers. TCRdb itself ran the 5' RACE reads through MiXCR, one entry per CDR3 protein. The sample shows about 800,000 distinct CDR3 sequences, roughly 50% of them seen only once. Material for sequencing was blood. Receptors originate from a young man in good health.

The V gene is TRBV5-1, the J gene TRBJ2-7, with 7 bases aligning to TRBD2. This CDR3 is 14 amino acids long. The germline V gene encodes CDR1 SGHRS and CDR2 YFSETQ. V lost 2 bases to trimming and J lost 7 bases; unmatched junction nucleotides: 9. CDR3 sequence (DNA): TGCGCCAGCAGCTTAGTCGGGAGGATCAATGAGCAGTACTTC. Its protein product is CASSLVGRINEQYF.

The chain uses TRBV3-1 and TRBJ2-5; TRBD2 matches at 10 bases. The germline V gene has CDR1 LGHDT and CDR2 YNNKEL (reference sequence). CDR3 size: 14 residues. J lost 5 bases, V lost 3 bases, and 3 bases had no gene match. The CDR3 spells CASSHNSGRETQYF. The CDR3 coding sequence is TGTGCCAGCAGCCACAATAGCGGGAGGGAGACCCAGTACTTC.

This chain links TRBV3-1 with TRBJ2-1, with D tentatively TRBD1 or TRBD2 (5 bases each). Trimming stripped 8 bases from V and 8 bases from J, with 28 bases between. Germline CDR1 and CDR2: LGHDT and YNNKEL (reference sequence). The CDR3 loop spans 17 amino acids. The CDR3 DNA is TGTGCCAGCGAGGGGCCCGGGTACCAAAAACCTACCGATGAGCAGTTCTTC. Its protein is CASEGPGYQKPTDEQFF.

The gene calls are TRBV5-1 and TRBJ2-1, with D unclear. Trimming removed 5 bases from V and 3 bases from J, with 9 bases in between. The germline V gene encodes CDR1 SGHRS and CDR2 YFSETQ. This CDR3 comprises 13 residues. The CDR3 reads CASSRPDYNEQFF. CDR3 DNA: TGCGCCAGCAGTAGGCCAGACTACAATGAGCAGTTCTTC.

This clonotype was counted a few times. The chain couples TRBV9 to TRBJ2-3; the D gene could be TRBD1 or TRBD2 (6 bases each). The CDR3 consists of 14 residues. V was trimmed by 0 bases and J by 6 bases, leaving 11 bases between them. Germline CDR1 is SGDLS and CDR2 is YYNGEE. CDR3 sequence: CASSVGLGGDTQYF. DNA of the CDR3: TGTGCCAGCAGCGTAGGCCTAGGGGGGGATACGCAGTATTTT.

The chain employs TRBV20-1 and TRBJ2-1; the match to TRBD2 covers 12 bases. This CDR3 comprises 15 residues. Germline CDR1 and CDR2: DFQATT and SNEGSKA (reference sequence). V dropped 6 bases and J dropped 5; count of bases not matched to a gene: 8. The CDR3 spells CSARTLAGGHNEQFF. The CDR3 DNA reads TGCAGTGCGCGGACTCTAGCGGGGGGGCACAATGAGCAGTTCTTC.

The chain has TRBV7-3 and TRBJ2-1, with TRBD2 identical over 11 bases. The CDR3 has 15 residues. V was clipped by 5 bases and J by 7 bases; unmatched bases: 7. In germline, CDR1 is SGHTA, CDR2 FQGTGA. This chain's CDR3 is CASSQLAGALNEQFF. The CDR3 coding sequence is TGTGCCAGCAGCCAACTAGCGGGAGCTCTGAATGAGCAGTTCTTC.

This chain uses TRBV4-3 with TRBJ2-5; D perhaps matches TRBD2 (6 bases). The J call could be wrong; TRBJ2-7 is a better fit for the DNA end. Germline assignment: CDR1 LGHNA and CDR2 YSLEER. The CDR3 has 16 amino acids. For the CDR3, the DNA is TGCGCCAGCAGCCAAGACCGTGGGGGGTTAACCTACGAGCAGTACTTC. Translating it yields CASSQDRGGLTYEQYF.

J is TRBJ1-2 and V is TRBV7-6; D is unclear. The V end lost 1 base, the J end lost 1 base, and 7 bases lay between the germline ends. Germline V CDR1 and CDR2: SGHVS, FNYEAQ. CDR3 length equals 14 residues. The CDR3 DNA reads as TGTGCCAGCAGCTTAGGCACAGATAACTATGGCTACACCTTC. This codes for CASSLGTDNYGYTF.

The chain carries TRBV29-1 and TRBJ2-1, with D unclear. The germline CDR1 and CDR2 sequences are SQVTM and ANQGSEA. CDR3 size: 12 residues. The V and J ends lost 6 bases and 1 base respectively, with 7 bases between them. The CDR3 sequence: CSVAESYNEQFF. In DNA, the CDR3 is TGCAGCGTGGCGGAATCCTACAATGAGCAGTTCTTC.

V is TRBV29-1 and J is TRBJ2-7; no definite D call. The germline V gene encodes CDR1 SQVTM and CDR2 ANQGSEA. V dropped 0 bases and J dropped 2 bases, with 20 bases sitting between them. CDR3 length: 17 residues. CDR3 coding DNA: TGCAGCGTTGAAGAAGGTCTGGGCCCAGAGTCTCCCTACGAGCAGTACTTC. Residues: CSVEEGLGPESPYEQYF.

The CDR3 is CASSQDLARGTVSYEQYF. CDR3 DNA sequence: TGTGCCAGCAGCCAAGATTTGGCCAGGGGGACGGTCTCCTACGAGCAGTACTTC. This rearrangement joins TRBV4-2 to TRBJ2-7; TRBD1 matches 7 bases. CDR1 and CDR2 (germline): LGHNA, YNFKEQ. J gave up 0 bases and V 0 bases, and 11 bases lay outside the gene matches. The CDR3 has 18 residues.

The chain uses TRBV4-2 and TRBJ2-5; TRBD2 matches 8 bases. J lost 0 bases, V lost 1 base, and 10 bases had no gene match. CDR1 and CDR2 (germline): LGHNA, YNFKEQ. The CDR3 is 18 residues long. The CDR3 DNA follows: TGTGCCAGCAGCCAAGTTGATAGAAGCGGGAGCTACCAAGAGACCCAGTACTTC. Amino acid sequence: CASSQVDRSGSYQETQYF.

V and J are TRBV20-1 and TRBJ2-5; D is perhaps TRBD1 or TRBD2 (5 bases each). The germline V and J ends were trimmed by 5 bases and 1 base, with 11 bases remaining between them. Germline V gives CDR1 DFQATT, CDR2 SNEGSKA (reference sequence). The CDR3 length is 13 residues. This CDR3 reads CSAAGTAQETQYF. The CDR3, as DNA: TGCAGTGCTGCCGGGACGGCCCAAGAGACCCAGTACTTC.

The chain employs TRBV4-2 and TRBJ2-7; the match to TRBD1 covers 9 bases. V gave up 3 bases and J gave up 3 bases; unmatched junction bases: 18. The CDR3 loop spans 19 amino acids. Germline CDR1 is LGHNA and CDR2 is YNFKEQ. The CDR3, as DNA: TGTGCCAGCAGCCAGGCCGATACAAGTGGGACAGGGCCCCACTACGAGCAGTACTTC. This gives the protein CASSQADTSGTGPHYEQYF.

The chain joins TRBV3-1 to TRBJ2-5, with D perhaps TRBD1 (6 bases). CDR1 is LGHDT and CDR2 is YNNKEL in the germline V gene (reference sequence). CDR3 length equals 17 residues. Trimming took 1 base from V and 5 from J, leaving 20 bases between them. The CDR3 nucleotides read TGTGCCAGCAGCCAAGTCGGCGGGCTTAGGGGGTGGGAGACCCAGTACTTC. Translated: CASSQVGGLRGWETQYF.

The V call is TRBV11-2, the J call TRBJ2-5; D uncertain. Per germline, CDR1 SGHAT and CDR2 FQNNGV. The CDR3 runs to 13 residues. V lost 0 bases to trimming and J lost 4 bases, with 6 bases between them. The CDR3 reads CASSLDLRETQYF. CDR3 sequence (DNA): TGTGCCAGCAGCTTAGATCTAAGAGAGACCCAGTACTTC.

This clonotype was recorded a few times. The chain employs TRBV29-1 and TRBJ2-3; 8 bases are shared with TRBD2. The CDR3 spans 13 residues. From germline, CDR1 is SQVTM and CDR2 ANQGSEA. The ends lost 4 bases at V and 3 bases at J; junction bases unmatched: 3. CDR3 protein: CSVAAGVTDTQYF. DNA of the CDR3: TGCAGCGTTGCAGCGGGAGTAACAGATACGCAGTATTTT.

The chain uses TRBV4-2 and TRBJ2-7; 9 positions match TRBD1. The germline gives CDR1 LGHNA, CDR2 YNFKEQ. J lost 2 bases, V lost 0 bases, and 11 bases had no gene match. This CDR3 has 18 residues. DNA for the CDR3: TGTGCCAGCAGCCAAGAGTGGACCCCGGGACAGGGAGCCTACGAGCAGTACTTC. Amino acid sequence: CASSQEWTPGQGAYEQYF.

The chain carries TRBV3-1 and TRBJ2-1; possible D gene TRBD1, 6 bases. Germline lookup yields CDR1 LGHDT and CDR2 YNNKEL (reference sequence). The CDR3 is 14 amino acids. Trimming shortened V by 6 bases and J by 10 bases, and 19 bases separated the two germline ends. Here the CDR3 DNA reads TGTGCCAGCAGTCGAAAACCGGGACAAGGCGAGCAGTTCTTC. This gives the protein CASSRKPGQGEQFF.

The chain employs TRBV3-1 and TRBJ2-5; D may be TRBD1 (6 bases). The CDR3 consists of 16 residues. The V end was cut by 2 bases, the J end by 1 base, with 14 bases between. Germline-derived CDR1 and CDR2 are LGHDT and YNNKEL (reference sequence). In DNA, the CDR3 is TGTGCCAGCAGCCAATACCGGGACATAAGCCAAGAGACCCAGTACTTC. Its translation is CASSQYRDISQETQYF.

This clonotype was detected a few times. This sequence joins TRBV5-1 and TRBJ2-7; D gene unclear. V lost 4 bases, J lost 2 bases, and 16 bases lay in between. The CDR3 runs to 15 residues. Germline CDR1 is SGHRS and CDR2 is YFSETQ. The CDR3, as DNA: TGCGCCAGCAGCCAAACACGTGCTATGCCCTACGAGCAGTACTTC. Protein product: CASSQTRAMPYEQYF. The whole variable domain, remainder taken from reference TRBV5-1 and TRBJ2-7, is KAGVTQTPRYLIKTRGQQVTLSCSPISGHRSVSWYQQTPGQGLQFLFEYFSETQRNKGNFPGRFSGRQFSNSRSEMNVSTLELGDSALYLCASSQTRAMPYEQYFGPGTRLTVT.

The chain recombines TRBV5-1 with TRBJ2-2; no clear D gene. CDR3 size: 14 residues. Germline CDR1 reads SGHRS; CDR2 reads YFSETQ. The V gene lost 2 bases and the J gene lost 11 bases, with 16 bases spanning the gap. The CDR3 spells CASSFFGPLVELFF. DNA for the CDR3: TGCGCCAGCAGCTTCTTCGGACCTTTGGTTGAGCTGTTTTTT.

The chain employs TRBV4-3 and TRBJ2-1; 8 nucleotides match TRBD1. The CDR3 loop spans 15 amino acids. Germline trimming cut 4 bases from V and 3 bases from J; bases unmatched to any gene: 5. Germline loops: CDR1 LGHNA, CDR2 YSLEER. The CDR3 DNA is TGCGCCAGCAGCCCTCGGACAGGGTACTACAATGAGCAGTTCTTC. It is translated as CASSPRTGYYNEQFF.

This clonotype was observed a handful of times. The chain is built from TRBV11-2 and TRBJ2-6, with D maybe TRBD1 (5 bases). The CDR3 covers 19 residues. In germline, CDR1 is SGHAT, CDR2 FQNNGV. The V end lost 0 bases, the J end lost 2 bases, and 17 bases lay between the germline ends. CDR3 nucleotides: TGTGCCAGCAGCTTAGATCCAGGGCGGTCGAGACCTGGGGCCAACGTCCTGACTTTC. Its translation: CASSLDPGRSRPGANVLTF. The full variable domain, its missing parts supplied by reference TRBV11-2 and TRBJ2-6, is EAGVAQSPRYKIIEKRQSVAFWCNPISGHATLYWYQQILGQGPKLLIQFQNNGVVDDSQLPKDRFSAERLKGVDSTLKIQPAKLEDSAVYLCASSLDPGRSRPGANVLTFGAGSRLTVL.